Listed below are T cell receptor beta chains from one sample, sequenced in a study of tumor-infiltrating lymphocytes in localized non-small cell lung cancer. TCRdb's table, derived via immunoSEQ multiplex PCR, lists solely in-frame clones and lacks some. The table records some 14,000 clones, roughly 70% of them present only once. Material: lung tumor tissue. Receptor source: a human donor with non-small cell lung cancer. Each CDR3 is given with its conserved first and last residue. The D gene is left open where the match is weak. Clone size, where shown, is once, few, many, or a class for clones that have expanded.

-,TRBJ1-2,-,12,TRBV5-4,CASSLKGFSYTF,TGTGCCAGCAGCTTGAAGGGTTTCAGCTACACCTTC
TRBD2,TRBJ2-7,few,15,TRBV15,CATSRDPGGGYEQYF,TGTGCCACCAGCAGAGATCCTGGGGGGGGCTACGAGCAGTACTTC
TRBD2,TRBJ2-1,-,15,TRBV10-3,CAISESTGGDNEQFF,TGTGCCATCAGTGAGTCGACGGGGGGGGACAATGAGCAGTTCTTC
TRBD2,TRBJ2-5,-,17,TRBV18,CASSPRGGSLGQETQYF,TGTGCCAGCTCACCACGGGGCGGGAGTCTTGGGCAAGAGACCCAGTACTTC
-,TRBJ2-7,few,15,TRBV30,CAWRGPGTTGWEQYF,TGTGCCTGGAGGGGCCCAGGGACCACCGGATGGGAGCAGTACTTC
TRBD1,TRBJ2-2,-,15,TRBV6-1,CASSTRGQDTGELFF,TGTGCCAGCAGCACAAGGGGGCAGGACACCGGGGAGCTGTTTTTT
-,TRBJ2-2,-,16,TRBV14,CASSQVSPGNTGELFF,TGTGCCAGCAGCCAAGTATCCCCGGGAAACACCGGGGAGCTGTTTTTT
-,TRBJ2-7,-,17,TRBV4-2,CASSQDPVRSASYEQYF,TGTGCCAGCAGCCAAGACCCCGTTCGTAGTGCGTCTTACGAGCAGTACTTC
TRBD1,TRBJ1-2,-,15,TRBV6-5,CASSKDREAGYGYTF,TGTGCCAGCAGTAAAGACAGGGAGGCAGGCTATGGCTACACCTTC
TRBD2,TRBJ2-3,-,15,TRBV5-1,CASSSTSGGSRAQYF,TGCGCCAGCAGTTCAACTAGCGGGGGGTCCCGGGCGCAGTATTTT
TRBD2,TRBJ2-3,-,17,TRBV4-1,CASSQGGLAGVVDTQYF,TGCGCCAGCAGCCAGGGGGGACTAGCGGGAGTCGTCGATACGCAGTATTTT
-,TRBJ1-2,-,15,TRBV5-1,CASSAGHYPNYGYTF,TGCGCCAGCAGCGCTGGACACTACCCTAACTATGGCTACACCTTC
-,TRBJ2-3,-,16,TRBV9,CASSVDRGGITDTQYF,TGTGCCAGCAGCGTAGATAGGGGCGGGATAACAGATACGCAGTATTTT
TRBD2,TRBJ2-3,-,15,TRBV29-1,CSALAGGSLTDTQYF,TGCAGCGCTCTAGCGGGGGGGTCGCTCACAGATACGCAGTATTTT
TRBD1,TRBJ1-1,-,13,TRBV29-1,CSVDRGPNTEAFF,TGCAGCGTGGACAGGGGGCCTAACACTGAAGCTTTCTTT
TRBD2,TRBJ2-1,-,16,TRBV4-1,CASSHTTRGGRNEQFF,TGCGCCAGCAGCCACACTACTCGGGGGGGCCGAAATGAGCAGTTCTTC
-,TRBJ1-2,-,14,TRBV18,CASSMGQGGYGYTF,TGTGCCAGCTCAATGGGGCAGGGCGGCTATGGCTACACCTTC
-,TRBJ1-5,-,17,TRBV2,CASSAGAGYYSNQPQHF,TGTGCCAGCAGCGCCGGAGCCGGCTATTATAGCAATCAGCCCCAGCATTTT
-,TRBJ2-5,-,15,TRBV4-1,CASSVTTSVEETQYF,TGCGCCAGCAGCGTCACCACGTCGGTGGAAGAGACCCAGTACTTC
TRBD2,TRBJ2-5,-,15,TRBV6-5,CASSYSGTSGRPLNF,TGTGCCAGCAGTTATTCCGGGACTAGCGGGAGGCCCCTAAACTTC
TRBD2,TRBJ2-1,-,16,TRBV19,CASSIQAGGSYNEQFF,TGTGCCAGTAGTATTCAGGCGGGGGGCTCCTACAATGAGCAGTTCTTC
TRBD1,TRBJ1-1,-,13,TRBV11-3,CASSNRGQSEAFF,TGTGCCAGCAGCAACAGGGGGCAGAGTGAAGCTTTCTTT
TRBD1,TRBJ2-7,once,13,TRBV6-1,CASLGQGSHEQYF,TGTGCCAGCTTGGGACAGGGGTCCCACGAGCAGTACTTC
TRBD2,TRBJ2-5,-,15,TRBV19,CASSLAGGPRETQYF,TGTGCCAGTAGTCTAGCGGGAGGGCCCAGGGAGACCCAGTACTTC
-,TRBJ2-3,-,16,TRBV4-3,CASSQGSAGGTDTQYF,TGCGCCAGCAGCCAAGGATCAGCGGGCGGCACAGATACGCAGTATTTT
-,TRBJ1-2,once,13,TRBV4-2,CASSQDQGYGYTF,TGTGCCAGCAGCCAAGATCAAGGATATGGCTACACCTTC
-,TRBJ2-3,-,16,TRBV5-1,CASSLAGQTSTDTQYF,TGCGCCAGCAGCTTGGCGGGGCAGACTAGCACAGATACGCAGTATTTT
-,TRBJ2-3,-,15,TRBV7-9,CASSLGEGGTDTQYF,TGTGCCAGCAGCTTAGGAGAGGGGGGCACAGATACGCAGTATTTT
TRBD2,TRBJ2-1,-,17,TRBV4-2,CASSAPIGTSEYNEQFF,TGTGCCAGCAGCGCACCTATAGGGACTAGCGAATACAATGAGCAGTTCTTC
TRBD1,TRBJ1-5,-,15,TRBV30,CAWSIRTGGFQPQHF,TGTGCCTGGAGTATTCGGACAGGGGGTTTCCAGCCCCAGCATTTT
-,TRBJ1-2,few,15,TRBV7-2,CASSPDRRRRGGYTF,TGTGCCAGCAGCCCTGACCGTCGTCGAAGGGGTGGCTACACCTTC
-,TRBJ2-7,-,12,TRBV7-2,CASSLGPWEQYF,TGTGCCAGCAGCTTAGGACCCTGGGAGCAGTACTTC
TRBD2,TRBJ2-3,-,15,TRBV5-1,CASSLRAGGTDTQYF,TGCGCCAGCAGCTTGCGAGCGGGGGGCACAGATACGCAGTATTTT
-,TRBJ2-5,-,14,TRBV10-3,CAISESDGEETQYF,TGTGCCATCAGTGAGTCGGATGGGGAGGAGACCCAGTACTTC
TRBD1,TRBJ2-2,-,13,TRBV19,CASSDRVAGELFF,TGTGCCAGTAGCGACAGGGTGGCCGGGGAGCTGTTTTTT
-,TRBJ1-4,-,15,TRBV10-2,CASRGVGGGSEKLFF,TGCGCCAGCAGAGGAGTTGGCGGGGGTAGTGAAAAACTGTTTTTT
-,TRBJ1-1,-,11,TRBV29-1,CSAQGNTEAFF,TGCAGCGCGCAAGGCAACACTGAAGCTTTCTTT
-,TRBJ2-1,-,15,TRBV11-2,CASSLDSISGDEQFF,TGTGCCAGCAGCTTAGACAGCATTAGCGGCGATGAGCAGTTCTTC
-,TRBJ1-3,few,14,TRBV19,CASRMTATGNTIYF,TGTGCCAGTAGGATGACAGCGACTGGAAACACCATATATTTT
-,TRBJ2-1,-,13,TRBV29-1,CSVFTPLYNEQFF,TGCAGCGTTTTCACACCCCTCTACAATGAGCAGTTCTTC
-,TRBJ1-1,medium-sized,16,TRBV4-3,CASSQDFGAVNTEAFF,TGCGCCAGCAGCCAAGATTTCGGGGCCGTGAACACTGAAGCTTTCTTT
-,TRBJ2-5,-,11,TRBV7-9,CASSLVETQYF,TGTGCCAGCAGCTTAGTGGAGACCCAGTACTTC
-,TRBJ1-2,once,13,TRBV7-8,CASSRTEFYGYTF,TGTGCCAGCAGCCGGACTGAATTCTATGGCTACACCTTC
-,TRBJ1-1,-,13,TRBV6-1,CASRAGLNTEAFF,TGTGCCAGCAGGGCAGGCTTGAACACTGAAGCTTTCTTT
-,TRBJ1-2,-,16,TRBV6-6,CASSYSGDRQNYGYTF,TGTGCCAGCAGTTACTCTGGTGACAGGCAAAACTATGGCTACACCTTC
TRBD1,TRBJ1-2,few,13,TRBV19,CASSRGQEGGYTF,TGTGCCAGTAGTCGAGGACAGGAGGGGGGCTACACCTTC
-,TRBJ1-2,-,10,TRBV7-9,CASSQYGYTF,TGTGCCAGCAGCCAGTATGGCTACACCTTC
-,TRBJ1-4,-,16,TRBV5-1,CASSLWTGQLFEKLFF,TGCGCCAGCAGCCTGTGGACGGGACAACTTTTCGAAAAACTGTTTTTT